Listed below are T cell receptor beta chains from one sample, sequenced in a study of shared clonotypes between healthy human individuals. Using immunoSEQ multiplex PCR, the repertoire was profiled, and TCRdb retains in-frame clones only, with some absent. The table includes 2 million to 2.5 million clones, approximately 94% detected once. Sequenced sample: naive CD4+ T cells from PBMCs. The receptors were gathered from a man aged 18 to 29 in good health. Some clones in this sample may be carry-over from other donors' samples. CDR3s include the opening cysteine and the closing phenylalanine or tryptophan. The D gene is left open where the match is weak. Clone sizes are given selectively: once, few, many, or a class where the clone is expanded.

J: TRBJ2-7; D: TRBD2; length: 18; V: TRBV9; size: .; DNA: TGTGCCAGCAGCGTATCGAGCGGGAGTTCCCAAAACCTATACGAGCAGTACTTC; CDR3: CASSVSSGSSQNLYEQYF
J: TRBJ1-2; D: TRBD1; length: 14; V: TRBV7-8; size: .; DNA: TGTGCCAGCAGCTCCGGGACAGCGCTTTATGGCTACACCTTC; CDR3: CASSSGTALYGYTF
J: TRBJ2-6; D: .; length: 16; V: TRBV7-8; size: .; DNA: TGTGCCAGCAGCTTAGCGCAGAGCTCTGGGGCCAACGTCCTGACTTTC; CDR3: CASSLAQSSGANVLTF
J: TRBJ1-1; D: .; length: 19; V: TRBV7-9; size: .; DNA: TGTGCCAGCAACGATCCGTTCCCAGACAGAGGGGTTGTCGACACTGAAGCTTTCTTT; CDR3: CASNDPFPDRGVVDTEAFF
J: TRBJ1-4; D: .; length: 14; V: TRBV18; size: .; DNA: TGTGCCAGCTCTCCCTCAGCAACTAATGAAAAACTGTTTTTT; CDR3: CASSPSATNEKLFF
J: TRBJ1-3; D: .; length: 16; V: TRBV5-6; size: .; DNA: TGTGCCAGCAGCTTGGGGCAGCCGCTCTCTGGAAACACCATATATTTT; CDR3: CASSLGQPLSGNTIYF
J: TRBJ1-1; D: .; length: 12; V: TRBV7-2; size: .; DNA: TGTGCCAGCAGCGCTAGGGCTGCCCAGGCTTTCTTT; CDR3: CASSARAAQAFF
J: TRBJ2-1; D: TRBD2; length: 15; V: TRBV7-2; size: .; DNA: TGTGCCAGCAGCTCCGGGACTAGCGGGAGCTATGAGCAGTTCTTC; CDR3: CASSSGTSGSYEQFF
J: TRBJ1-1; D: .; length: 12; V: TRBV11-3; size: few; DNA: TGTGCCAGCAGCTCCCTCGGAGGGGAAGCTTTCTTT; CDR3: CASSSLGGEAFF
J: TRBJ2-1; D: TRBD1; length: 15; V: TRBV7-2; size: .; DNA: TGTGCCAGCAGCAAAGGACAGGGGGCTTTCAATGAGCAGTTCTTC; CDR3: CASSKGQGAFNEQFF
J: TRBJ2-1; D: TRBD2; length: 15; V: TRBV11-3; size: .; DNA: TGTGCCAGCAGCTTACTCGGGACTAGCAATAATGAGCAGTTCTTC; CDR3: CASSLLGTSNNEQFF
J: TRBJ2-7; D: .; length: 15; V: TRBV27; size: .; DNA: TGTGCCAGCGGCCGAGGGGTGGGAAGCTCCTACGAGCAGTACTTC; CDR3: CASGRGVGSSYEQYF
J: TRBJ2-1; D: .; length: 16; V: TRBV5-4; size: .; DNA: TGTGCCAGCAGCCTGAACCCAGGGGTGATGGACAATGAGCAGTTCTTC; CDR3: CASSLNPGVMDNEQFF
J: TRBJ2-4; D: .; length: 14; V: TRBV5-4; size: .; DNA: TGTGCCAGCAGCTCTACCTCGGCCAAAAACATTCAGTACTTC; CDR3: CASSSTSAKNIQYF
J: TRBJ2-1; D: TRBD2; length: 16; V: TRBV11-1; size: once; DNA: TGTGCCAGCAGCTTAAACCCGGGACTAGCGAACAATGAGCAGTTCTTC; CDR3: CASSLNPGLANNEQFF
J: TRBJ2-7; D: .; length: 13; V: TRBV6-5; size: .; DNA: TGTGCCAGCAGTTTGGGGACACACTACGAGCAGTACTTC; CDR3: CASSLGTHYEQYF
J: TRBJ1-1; D: TRBD1; length: 16; V: TRBV5-1; size: .; DNA: TGCGCCAGCAGCTATAGACCGACAGGGGACCACACTGAAGCTTTCTTT; CDR3: CASSYRPTGDHTEAFF
J: TRBJ2-7; D: .; length: 14; V: TRBV9; size: .; DNA: TGTGCCAGCAGCGTATCTGCGGGGATCTACGAGCAGTACTTC; CDR3: CASSVSAGIYEQYF
J: TRBJ2-7; D: TRBD1; length: 18; V: TRBV28; size: .; DNA: TGTGCCAGCGGCGATCGGGCGAGACGGGGACAGGAGGCCTACGAGCAGTACTTC; CDR3: CASGDRARRGQEAYEQYF
J: TRBJ2-3; D: TRBD2; length: 17; V: TRBV28; size: .; DNA: TGTGCCGTTTTAAGCGGGGGCTCAACAACCTTCACAGATACGCAGTATTTT; CDR3: CAVLSGGSTTFTDTQYF
J: TRBJ1-3; D: .; length: 17; V: TRBV5-6; size: .; DNA: TGTGCCAGCAACCTGGCCGATCGATCCCTCTCTGGAAACACCATATATTTT; CDR3: CASNLADRSLSGNTIYF
J: TRBJ2-1; D: .; length: 11; V: TRBV28; size: .; DNA: TGTGCCAGCAGTTTACGGGTCGAGCAGTTCTTC; CDR3: CASSLRVEQFF
J: TRBJ1-3; D: TRBD1; length: 15; V: TRBV11-2; size: .; DNA: TGTGCCAGCAGCTCCGGGACAGGCCTTGGAAACACCATATATTTT; CDR3: CASSSGTGLGNTIYF
J: TRBJ2-6; D: .; length: 14; V: TRBV28; size: .; DNA: TGTGCCAGCAGTGCCCTCTCTGGGGCCAACGTCCTGACTTTC; CDR3: CASSALSGANVLTF
J: TRBJ2-3; D: .; length: 15; V: TRBV4-3; size: .; DNA: TGCGCCAGCAGCCAAGAATGGGGCAGCACAGATACGCAGTATTTT; CDR3: CASSQEWGSTDTQYF
J: TRBJ2-5; D: .; length: 15; V: TRBV19; size: .; DNA: TGTGCCAGTAGTATGGGGGTAGCGGTTCAAGAGACCCAGTACTTC; CDR3: CASSMGVAVQETQYF
J: TRBJ2-5; D: TRBD2; length: 16; V: TRBV7-9; size: .; DNA: TGTGCCAGCAGCTTAGGAGGGAGCGGGGGACAAGAGACCCAGTACTTC; CDR3: CASSLGGSGGQETQYF
J: TRBJ1-3; D: TRBD1; length: 13; V: TRBV6-1; size: .; DNA: TGTGCCAGCAGAACAGGGGCTGGAAACACCATATATTTT; CDR3: CASRTGAGNTIYF
J: TRBJ2-7; D: .; length: 13; V: TRBV6-4; size: .; DNA: TGTGCCAGCAGAAGACACCGGAACTACGAGCAGTACTTC; CDR3: CASRRHRNYEQYF
J: TRBJ1-4; D: TRBD1; length: 13; V: TRBV6-6; size: once; DNA: TGTGCCACCCTGGACAGGGCAAATGAAAAACTGTTTTTT; CDR3: CATLDRANEKLFF
J: TRBJ2-1; D: .; length: 12; V: TRBV6-5; size: .; DNA: TGTGCCAGCCGGTCCACCTACAATGAGCAGTTCTTC; CDR3: CASRSTYNEQFF